Each of the 3 T cell receptor beta chains below was sequenced from the same sample in a study of T-cell memory formation after mild COVID-19. TCRdb re-derived calls from the 5' RACE reads in MiXCR, one entry per CDR3 protein. The repertoire holds about 560,000 distinct CDR3 sequences, with 15% to 20% as singletons. The sample consisted of PBMCs or a T cell subset sorted from them (not recorded which). Receptors originate from an adult woman who had mild COVID-19 (a few samples of this study predate the infection). Cell type and time point are not known.

In its sample, this clonotype was seen once. This chain links TRBV19 with TRBJ2-5; D is perhaps TRBD2 (7 bases). The CDR3 spans 15 residues. Germline-derived CDR1 and CDR2 are LNHDA and SQIVND (reference sequence). Trimming removed 3 bases from V and 5 bases from J, with 16 bases in between. The CDR3 here is CASSIDGGPRETQYF. The CDR3 DNA reads as TGTGCCAGTAGTATTGACGGGGGGCCTCGGGAGACCCAGTACTTC.

This chain uses TRBV25-1 with TRBJ2-7, with D tentatively TRBD1 or TRBD2 (5 bases each). The V end lost 4 bases, the J end lost 4 bases, and 11 bases lay between the germline ends. Germline CDR1 is MGHDK and CDR2 is SYGVNS. The CDR3 has 13 residues. The CDR3 DNA reads TGTGCCAGCAGTGGACGAGGGGTTTACGAGCAGTACTTC. Protein sequence: CASSGRGVYEQYF.

This clonotype has a handful of counts. This sequence joins TRBV5-8 and TRBJ1-5; TRBD1 matches at 7 bases. The J segment lost 4 bases and the V segment lost 5 bases, leaving 3 bases of the junction unmatched. Germline loops: CDR1 SGHTS, CDR2 YDEGEE. The CDR3 is 13 residues long. The CDR3 loop reads CASRKTGNQPQHF. CDR3 sequence (DNA): TGTGCCAGCAGAAAGACAGGGAATCAGCCCCAGCATTTT.